This entry lists 16 T cell receptor beta chains sequenced from one sample in a study of regulatory T cells in long-lasting Graves disease. Arm-PCR of CDR3 regions and iRepertoire HTBI primers were the basis on which TCR beta libraries were built. One entry per CDR3 protein results from TCRdb running MiXCR on the multiplex PCR reads. This repertoire shows approximately 540,000 distinct CDR3 sequences, 12% found once; its top ten account for around 10%. The time point is: newly diagnosed GD, antithyroid drugs for less than 3 months. RNA isolated from PBMCs was used to make the TCR library. In addition, the sample was reused for a study of T cells in Graves' hyperthyroidism and ophthalmopathy.

The sample here was peripheral blood mononuclear cells (PBMCs), taken at new diagnosis, from a patient treated with antithyroid drugs. The receptors here all came from a woman in her thirties with Graves disease.

The J gene is TRBJ2-1, the V gene TRBV7-9, with D tentatively TRBD2 (6 bases). This CDR3 spans 15 amino acids. Per the germline V gene, CDR1 is SEHNR and CDR2 is FQNEAQ (reference sequence). V shed 2 bases and J shed 5 bases, with 13 bases lying between them. Here the CDR3 reads CASSLKGLEHNEQFF. The CDR3 DNA follows: TGTGCCAGCAGCTTAAAGGGACTGGAACACAATGAGCAGTTCTTC.

This clonotype was picked up many times. The chain combines TRBV27 with TRBJ2-1; 7 bases line up with TRBD2. V shed 6 bases, J shed 4 bases, and the junction held 9 bases outside the gene matches. Per germline, CDR1 MNHEY and CDR2 SMNVEV (reference sequence). The CDR3 totals 15 residues. The CDR3 DNA is TGTGCCAGCAGCCTCTCTAGCGGAGCGTACAATGAGCAGTTCTTC. Its protein is CASSLSSGAYNEQFF.

This clonotype was seen a few times. This sequence joins TRBV15 and TRBJ2-3; D remains unclear. CDR3 length: 14 amino acids. Trimming stripped 4 bases from V and 6 bases from J, with 14 bases between. Germline CDR1 LNHNV, CDR2 YYDKDF (reference sequence). The CDR3 spells CATSTREVRDTQYF. The CDR3 nucleotides are TGTGCCACCAGCACCCGCGAGGTGCGGGATACGCAGTATTTT.

This clonotype was counted only a few times. The gene calls are TRBV29-1 and TRBJ2-4, with D unclear. Germline CDR1 reads SQVTM; CDR2 reads ANQGSEA. The CDR3 loop spans 12 amino acids. Trimming cost V 4 bases and J 7 bases, with 11 bases left between them. CDR3 nucleotides: TGCAGCGTTGTTTACAGTTCGAACATTCAGTACTTC. Translated, it gives CSVVYSSNIQYF.

CDR3 coding DNA: TGTGCCAGCAGAGATGGACTAGTCACCGGGGAGCTGTTTTTT. Translation gives CASRDGLVTGELFF. V and J are TRBV7-2 and TRBJ2-2; 7 bases are shared with TRBD2. The CDR3 runs 14 residues. With V trimmed by 6 bases and J by 4 bases, 5 bases remained unmatched. CDR1 is SGHTA, CDR2 FQGNSA, per germline.

About this clonotype itself: Possible read error: a much larger clone is one base away. CDR3 bases: TGTGCCAGCTCACCTAGGCCCCCTAACACAGATACGCAGTATTTT. Amino acids: CASSPRPPNTDTQYF. This rearrangement joins TRBV18 to TRBJ2-3; no clear D. CDR1 is KGHSH and CDR2 is LQKENI in the germline V gene. Trimming took 3 bases from V and 2 from J, leaving 12 bases between them. There are 15 residues in the CDR3.

This clonotype has only a few counts. The CDR3: CAWGGYYEQYF. The CDR3 nucleotides read TGTGCCTGGGGAGGGTACTACGAGCAGTACTTC. The gene calls are TRBV30 and TRBJ2-7, with D maybe TRBD2 (6 bases). This CDR3 is 11 amino acids long. V was clipped by 5 bases and J by 3 bases, with 8 bases between them. The germline V gene encodes CDR1 GTSNPN and CDR2 SVGIG (reference sequence).

This clonotype was counted at least ten times. The chain couples TRBV20-1 to TRBJ1-4, with D possibly TRBD1 on 5 matching bases. The germline V and J ends were trimmed by 3 bases and 7 bases, with 24 bases remaining between them. The V gene's germline CDR1 is DFQATT and CDR2 SNEGSKA (reference sequence). The CDR3 is made up of 17 amino acids. The CDR3 here is CSARFPPSGTSFEKLFF. As DNA, the CDR3 is TGCAGTGCTAGGTTCCCCCCTTCGGGGACGTCCTTTGAAAAACTGTTTTTT.

This clonotype was found many times. The gene calls are TRBV20-1 and TRBJ1-2; possibly TRBD1 for D (5 bases). CDR3 size: 13 residues. CDR1 DFQATT and CDR2 SNEGSKA come from the germline V gene (reference sequence). V lost 5 bases, J lost 8 bases, and 18 bases lay in between. CDR3 coding DNA: TGCAGTGCTCCCGGGACGCAATCTGGGGGCTACACCTTC. Translation gives CSAPGTQSGGYTF.

The genes are TRBV11-1 and TRBJ1-1, with 11 positions matching TRBD1. Germline CDR1 and CDR2: SGHAT and FQDESV (reference sequence). The junction had 13 bases not matched to a gene; V was cut back by 5 bases and J by 2 bases. CDR3 length equals 18 residues. CDR3 sequence reads: CASSPEPGQGEGNTEAFF. The CDR3 nucleotides are TGTGCCAGCAGCCCCGAGCCGGGACAGGGGGAGGGAAACACTGAAGCTTTCTTT.

This clonotype appeared many times. As DNA, the CDR3 is TGTGCCATCAGTGGATCAGGGCGTAGCGAAAAACTGTTTTTT. It yields the protein CAISGSGRSEKLFF. The V gene is TRBV10-3, the J gene TRBJ1-4, with D perhaps matching TRBD1 (5 bases). CDR3 size: 14 residues. The germline gives CDR1 ENHRY, CDR2 SYGVKD. V gave up 4 bases and J gave up 8 bases, with 14 bases separating them.

The chain employs TRBV5-5 and TRBJ2-7; D unresolved. The V end lost 0 bases, the J end lost 4 bases, and 26 bases lay between the germline ends. Germline loops: CDR1 SGHKS, CDR2 YYEKEE (reference sequence). CDR3 length: 19 residues. CDR3 DNA: TGTGCCAGCAGCTTGGGCTTGCTAACTCCACAAACAACCCAATACGAGCAGTACTTC. It translates to CASSLGLLTPQTTQYEQYF.

This clonotype was picked up many times. The gene calls are TRBV28 and TRBJ2-6, with 10 bases lining up with TRBD1. The J segment lost 4 bases and the V segment lost 5 bases, leaving 8 bases of the junction unmatched. There are 17 residues in the CDR3. The germline V gene has CDR1 MDHEN and CDR2 SYDVKM. The CDR3 region is CASSGRQGARGANVLTF. CDR3 coding DNA: TGTGCCAGCAGTGGGAGACAGGGGGCGCGGGGGGCCAACGTCCTGACTTTC.

This clonotype was seen many times. The rearrangement uses TRBV2 and TRBJ1-1; D not certain. Germline loops: CDR1 SNHLY, CDR2 FYNNEI. The CDR3 loop spans 10 amino acids. Trimming shortened V by 7 bases and J by 3 bases, and 3 bases separated the two germline ends. The CDR3 protein is CASKDTEAFF. The DNA of the CDR3 is TGTGCCAGCAAGGACACTGAAGCTTTCTTT.

CDR3 in amino acids: CANTLRGAQTQYF. The CDR3, as DNA: TGTGCCAACACCCTTCGGGGGGCGCAGACCCAGTACTTC. The rearrangement joins TRBV7-2 to TRBJ2-5; the D gene is possibly TRBD2 (7 bases). In germline, CDR1 is SGHTA, CDR2 FQGNSA. This CDR3 comprises 13 residues. V gave up 10 bases and J gave up 6 bases, with 18 bases separating them.

This clonotype has ten or more counts. This chain joins TRBV28 and TRBJ1-6; TRBD1 agrees at 7 bases. Germline loops: CDR1 MDHEN, CDR2 SYDVKM. This CDR3 spans 15 amino acids. J was trimmed by 1 base and V by 6 bases; bases with no gene match: 3. CDR3 coding DNA: TGTGCCAGCAGGACAGGGAAGTCCTATAATTCACCCCTCCACTTT. Residues: CASRTGKSYNSPLHF.